This T cell receptor beta chain was retrieved from a study of blood T cell repertoires in COVID-19. As for the study in general: From T cells, B-cell-depleted T cells, or PBMCs came the material, which was cDNA or gDNA.

Methods used by the authors: From reference gene primer amplification, estimates of nucleated cell counts were derived. Sequencing was performed with immunoSEQ multiplex PCR; in TCRdb, only in-frame clones are kept and a portion is missing. Clone size and V and J calls were adopted from that table, with D and trimming inferred from the DNA. The sample includes 60,000 to 80,000 clones, roughly 90% of them seen just once. Germline assignment: CDR1 SEHNR and CDR2 FQNEAQ (reference sequence). Trimming cost V 5 bases and J 7 bases; bases outside gene matches: 8. The CDR3 loop spans 13 amino acids. This chain links TRBV7-9 with TRBJ2-7, with 7 bases identical to TRBD1. This TCR came from a human donor in a cohort sampled during active COVID-19. Sequenced material: peripheral blood. This CDR3 reads CASSRDRVGEQYF. The CDR3, as DNA: TGTGCCAGCAGCCGAGACAGGGTGGGGGAGCAGTACTTC. The variable domain in full, completed from reference TRBV7-9 and TRBJ2-7, reads DTGVSQNPRHKITKRGQNVTFRCDPISEHNRLYWYRQTLGQGPEFLTYFQNEAQLEKSRLLSDRFSAERPKGSFSTLEIQRTEQGDSAMYLCASSRDRVGEQYFGPGTRLTVT.